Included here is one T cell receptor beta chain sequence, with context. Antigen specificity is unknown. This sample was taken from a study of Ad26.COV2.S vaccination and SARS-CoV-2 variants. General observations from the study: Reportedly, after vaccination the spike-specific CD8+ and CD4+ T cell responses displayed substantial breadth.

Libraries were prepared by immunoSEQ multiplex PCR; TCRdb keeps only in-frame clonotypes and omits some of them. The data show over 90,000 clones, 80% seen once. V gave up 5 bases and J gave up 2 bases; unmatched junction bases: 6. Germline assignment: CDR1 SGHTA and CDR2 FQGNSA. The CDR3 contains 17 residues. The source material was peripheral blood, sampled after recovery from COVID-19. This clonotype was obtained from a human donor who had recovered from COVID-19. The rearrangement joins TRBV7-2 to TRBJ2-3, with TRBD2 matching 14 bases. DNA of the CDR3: TGTGCCAGCAGCCGCGGACTAGCGGGGGGACCCACAGATACGCAGTATTTT. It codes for CASSRGLAGGPTDTQYF. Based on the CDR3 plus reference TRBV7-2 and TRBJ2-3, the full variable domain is GAGVSQSPSNKVTEKGKDVELRCDPISGHTALYWYRQSLGQGLEFLIYFQGNSAPDKSGLPSDRFSAERTGGSVSTLTIQRTQQEDSAVYLCASSRGLAGGPTDTQYFGPGTRLTVL.